Each of the 8 T cell receptor beta chains below was sequenced from the same sample in a study of blood T cells in healthy people across ages (dated by TCRdb to 2013 to 2016). The library was obtained by 5' RACE. Sequencing was performed on an Illumina HiSeq 2500. The second PCR ran for roughly 7 to 11 cycles and used a J-beta primer mix along with a sample-barcoded 5' primer. The raw public reads went through TCRdb reprocessing: fastp at Q25, MiXCR clone calling, in-frame beta chains kept. Identical CDR3 proteins give one entry, which carries the most common genes and DNA. This sample is represented by around 800,000 distinct CDR3 sequences; about 55% of them were singletons. About 38% of the sample is held by the ten biggest clonotypes. The sequencing input was blood. Every receptor here comes from an elderly man in good health.

The chain joins TRBV21-1 to TRBJ2-7; the table's D call, TRBD2, has no DNA check behind it. TRBV21-1 is a documented pseudogene. This CDR3 has 19 amino acids. The CDR3 bases are TGTGCCAGCAGCAAAATCCCAGCTATTGACAGGAGGCTCTTCTACGAGCAGTACTTC. Amino acid sequence: CASSKIPAIDRRLFYEQYF.

The V call is TRBV5-1, the J call TRBJ2-1, with a tentative D call TRBD1 (5 bases). Germline lookup yields CDR1 SGHRS and CDR2 YFSETQ. CDR3 length: 13 amino acids. V was pared by 5 bases and J by 7 bases, with 13 bases between. The CDR3: CASRWAGRNEQFF. CDR3 coding DNA: TGCGCCAGCAGGTGGGCAGGGCGTAATGAGCAGTTCTTC.

This clonotype was observed a few times. The chain is built from TRBV4-1 and TRBJ2-7; D may be TRBD1 or TRBD2 (7 bases each). Germline assignment: CDR1 MGHRA and CDR2 YSYEKL. CDR3 length equals 16 residues. V was pared by 4 bases and J by 0 bases, with 16 bases between. The CDR3 region is CASSLGGTVTSYEQYF. The CDR3 DNA reads TGCGCCAGCAGCCTGGGGGGGACAGTGACCTCCTACGAGCAGTACTTC.

The V gene is TRBV9, the J gene TRBJ2-7; possible D gene TRBD2, 5 bases. Between the trimmed V and J ends, which lost 0 bases and 2 bases, there was a span of 15 bases. The CDR3 is made up of 16 amino acids. Germline CDR1 SGDLS, CDR2 YYNGEE. The CDR3 loop reads CASSVGATRVAYEQYF. CDR3 DNA: TGTGCCAGCAGCGTAGGCGCAACTAGGGTGGCCTACGAGCAGTACTTC.

The rearrangement joins TRBV7-9 to TRBJ2-7; the D gene is possibly TRBD1 (6 bases). V was shortened by 2 bases and J by 5 bases, with 19 bases between the two germline ends. The length of the CDR3 is 16 residues. The germline V gene has CDR1 SEHNR and CDR2 FQNEAQ (reference sequence). The CDR3 nucleotides read TGTGCCAGCAGCTTAACCTTCGGCAGGGGACCCAACGAGCAGTACTTC. This encodes CASSLTFGRGPNEQYF. Full variable domain (rest looked up from reference TRBV7-9 and TRBJ2-7): DTGVSQNPRHKITKRGQNVTFRCDPISEHNRLYWYRQTLGQGPEFLTYFQNEAQLEKSRLLSDRFSAERPKGSFSTLEIQRTEQGDSAMYLCASSLTFGRGPNEQYFGPGTRLTVT.

This clonotype was seen a handful of times. The CDR3: CSASKGGRNEQYF. In DNA form, the CDR3 reads TGCAGTGCTAGTAAAGGGGGGCGGAATGAGCAGTACTTC. J is TRBJ2-7 and V is TRBV20-1, with D perhaps assigned TRBD1 or TRBD2 (6 bases each). Germline V gene data show CDR1 as DFQATT and CDR2 as SNEGSKA (reference sequence). V dropped 3 bases and J dropped 7 bases, with 16 bases sitting between them. The CDR3 totals 13 residues.

The chain is built from TRBV7-3 and TRBJ2-4, with a possible D match to TRBD2 (6 bases). The length of the CDR3 is 16 residues. Germline V lookup: CDR1 SGHTA, CDR2 FQGTGA. Between the trimmed V and J ends, which lost 5 bases and 13 bases, there was a span of 27 bases. CDR3 coding DNA: TGTGCCAGCAGCCCCCGCCGGGTGGGAGGTTACAATGAGCAGTACTTC. Its protein product is CASSPRRVGGYNEQYF.

This chain's CDR3 is CSVSQGLSTEAFF. The DNA of the CDR3 is TGCAGCGTTTCTCAGGGGCTGTCGACTGAAGCTTTCTTT. The chain uses TRBV29-1 and TRBJ1-1; weak D call: TRBD1 (6 bases). This CDR3 is 13 amino acids long. V gave up 5 bases and J gave up 5 bases, with 15 bases separating them. Germline V gives CDR1 SQVTM, CDR2 ANQGSEA.